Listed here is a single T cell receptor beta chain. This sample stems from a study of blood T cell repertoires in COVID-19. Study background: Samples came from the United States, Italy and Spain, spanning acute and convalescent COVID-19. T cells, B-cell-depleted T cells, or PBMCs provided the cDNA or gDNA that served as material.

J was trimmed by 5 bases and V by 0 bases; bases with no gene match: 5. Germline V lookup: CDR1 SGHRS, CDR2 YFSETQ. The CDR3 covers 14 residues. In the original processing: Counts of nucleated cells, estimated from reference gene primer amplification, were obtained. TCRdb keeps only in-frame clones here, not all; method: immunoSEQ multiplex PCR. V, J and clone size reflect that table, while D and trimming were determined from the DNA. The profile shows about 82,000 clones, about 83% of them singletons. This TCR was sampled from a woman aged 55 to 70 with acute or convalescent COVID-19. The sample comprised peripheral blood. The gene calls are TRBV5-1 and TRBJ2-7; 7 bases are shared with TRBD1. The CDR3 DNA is TGCGCCAGCAGCTTGGGAGCCAGGGGGAACGAGCAGTACTTC. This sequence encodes CASSLGARGNEQYF.